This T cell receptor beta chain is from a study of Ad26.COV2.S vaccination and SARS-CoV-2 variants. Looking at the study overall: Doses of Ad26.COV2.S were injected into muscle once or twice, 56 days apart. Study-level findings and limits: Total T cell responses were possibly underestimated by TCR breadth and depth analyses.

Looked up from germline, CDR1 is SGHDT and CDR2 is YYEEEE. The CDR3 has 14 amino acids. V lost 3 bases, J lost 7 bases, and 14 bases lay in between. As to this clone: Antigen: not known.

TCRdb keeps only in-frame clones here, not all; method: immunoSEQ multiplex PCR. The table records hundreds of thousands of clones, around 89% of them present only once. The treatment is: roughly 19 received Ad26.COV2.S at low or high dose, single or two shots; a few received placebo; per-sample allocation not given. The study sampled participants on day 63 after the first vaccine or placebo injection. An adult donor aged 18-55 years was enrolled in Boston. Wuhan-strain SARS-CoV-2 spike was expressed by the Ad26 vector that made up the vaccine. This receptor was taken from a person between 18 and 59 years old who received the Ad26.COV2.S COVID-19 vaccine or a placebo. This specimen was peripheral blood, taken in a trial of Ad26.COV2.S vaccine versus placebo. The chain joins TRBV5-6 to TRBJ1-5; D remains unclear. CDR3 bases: TGTGCCAGCAGCTCGAGGGCCCCCGAACAGCCCCAGCATTTT. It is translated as CASSSRAPEQPQHF.